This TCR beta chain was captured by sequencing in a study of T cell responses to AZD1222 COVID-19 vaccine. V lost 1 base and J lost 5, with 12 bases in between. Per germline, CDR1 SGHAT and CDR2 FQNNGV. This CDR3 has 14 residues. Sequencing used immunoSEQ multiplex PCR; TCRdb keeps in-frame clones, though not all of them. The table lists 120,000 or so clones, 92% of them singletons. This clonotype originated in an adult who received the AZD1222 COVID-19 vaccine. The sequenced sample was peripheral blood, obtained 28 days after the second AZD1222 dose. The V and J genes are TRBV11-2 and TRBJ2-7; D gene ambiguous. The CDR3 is CASSLGGISDEQYF. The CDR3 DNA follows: TGTGCCAGCAGCTTAGGGGGTATTTCGGACGAGCAGTACTTC. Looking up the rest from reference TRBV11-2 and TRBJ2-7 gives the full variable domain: EAGVAQSPRYKIIEKRQSVAFWCNPISGHATLYWYQQILGQGPKLLIQFQNNGVVDDSQLPKDRFSAERLKGVDSTLKIQPAKLEDSAVYLCASSLGGISDEQYFGPGTRLTVT.